This T cell receptor (beta chain) originates from a study of identical twins. TCRdb called the 5' RACE reads again in MiXCR, with one record for every CDR3 protein. This sample has about 1.7 million distinct CDR3 sequences, with 32% found just once. This clonotype was detected only a few times. CDR1 is MDHEN and CDR2 is SYDVKM in the germline V gene. CDR3 size: 17 residues. V shed 6 bases, J shed 1 base, and the junction held 11 bases outside the gene matches. Sequenced input: cord blood. This receptor was taken from a newborn girl in good health. The rearrangement uses TRBV28 and TRBJ1-2; 10 bases map to TRBD1. The CDR3 region is CASSHGQGGDFNYGYTF. The CDR3 nucleotides read TGTGCCAGCAGCCATGGACAGGGGGGGGATTTTAACTATGGCTACACCTTC.